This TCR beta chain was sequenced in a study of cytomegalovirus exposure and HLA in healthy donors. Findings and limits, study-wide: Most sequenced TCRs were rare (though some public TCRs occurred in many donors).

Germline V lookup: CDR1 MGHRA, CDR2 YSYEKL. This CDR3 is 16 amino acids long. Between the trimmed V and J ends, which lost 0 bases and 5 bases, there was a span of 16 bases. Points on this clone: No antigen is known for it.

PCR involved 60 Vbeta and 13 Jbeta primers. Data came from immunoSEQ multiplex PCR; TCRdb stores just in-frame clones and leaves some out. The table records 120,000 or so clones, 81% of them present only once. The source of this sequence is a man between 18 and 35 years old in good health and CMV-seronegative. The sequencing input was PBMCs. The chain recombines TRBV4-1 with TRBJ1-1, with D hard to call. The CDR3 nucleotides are TGCGCCAGCAGCCAAGATCGGGAAGTTGGGTGGACTGAAGCTTTCTTT. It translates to CASSQDREVGWTEAFF.